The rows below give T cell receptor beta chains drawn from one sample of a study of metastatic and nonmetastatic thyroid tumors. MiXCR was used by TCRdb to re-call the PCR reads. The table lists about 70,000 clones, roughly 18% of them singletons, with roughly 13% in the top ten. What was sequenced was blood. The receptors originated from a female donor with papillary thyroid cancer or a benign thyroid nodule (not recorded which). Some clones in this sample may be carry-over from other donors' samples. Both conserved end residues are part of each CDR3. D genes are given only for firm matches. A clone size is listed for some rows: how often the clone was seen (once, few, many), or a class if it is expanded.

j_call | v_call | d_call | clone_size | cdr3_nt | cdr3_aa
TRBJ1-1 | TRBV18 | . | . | TGTGCCAGCTCACCGGCCGGAGGGGGCACTGAAGCTTTCTTT | CASSPAGGGTEAFF
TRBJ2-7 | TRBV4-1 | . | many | TGCGCCAGCAGCCGCGACAGGGGATCGGGAGGATACGAGCAGTACTTC | CASSRDRGSGGYEQYF
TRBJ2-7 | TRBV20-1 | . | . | TGCAGTGCTAGAGATGTTGCTGGGACGACAATACGGCAGCAGTACTTC | CSARDVAGTTIRQQYF
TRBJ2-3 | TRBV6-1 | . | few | TGTGCCAGCAGCCCTTCAAAAGTGGCAGATACTCAGTATTTT | CASSPSKVADTQYF
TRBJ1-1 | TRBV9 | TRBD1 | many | TGTGCCAGCAGCGTCACAGGGGGGGACACTGAAGCTTTCTTT | CASSVTGGDTEAFF
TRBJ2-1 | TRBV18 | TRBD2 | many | TGTGCCAGCTCACCAAGGGGACTAGCGGCCCATGAGCAGTTCTTC | CASSPRGLAAHEQFF
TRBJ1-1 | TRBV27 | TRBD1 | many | TGTGCCAGCAGTTTATACCCAGGGGGGGGGTACGACACTGAAGCTTTCTTT | CASSLYPGGGYDTEAFF
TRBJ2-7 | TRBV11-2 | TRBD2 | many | TGTGCCGTCAGCAGATTCAGAGCGGGAGAGTCCTACGAGCAGTACTTC | CAVSRFRAGESYEQYF
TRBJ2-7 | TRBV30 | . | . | TGTGCCTGGAGCCAAGGGGGGAGCGAGCAGTACTTC | CAWSQGGSEQYF
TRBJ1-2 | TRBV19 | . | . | TGTGCCAGCATTACGGGAAACTATGGCTACACCTTC | CASITGNYGYTF
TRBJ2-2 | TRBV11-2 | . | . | TGTGCCAGCGGGAGGTCGAACACCGGGGAGCTGTTTTTT | CASGRSNTGELFF
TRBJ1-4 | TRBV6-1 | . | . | TGTGCCAGCAGTCGAAATGAAAAACTGTTTTTT | CASSRNEKLFF
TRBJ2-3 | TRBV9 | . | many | TGTGCCAGCAGCGCCTTGGGGTCTCTAGCAGATACGCAGTATTTT | CASSALGSLADTQYF
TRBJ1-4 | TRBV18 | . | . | TGTGCCAGCTCACAGGGCATAACTAATGAAAAACTGTTTTTT | CASSQGITNEKLFF
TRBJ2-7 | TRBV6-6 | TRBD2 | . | TGTGCCAGCAGTTACTCGAAGCGGGAGTTATACGAGCAGTACTTC | CASSYSKRELYEQYF
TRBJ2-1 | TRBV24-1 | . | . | TGTGCCACCAGTGACACACGGCTTTTTGGGCGTTACGCCGCCAATGTTGAGCAGTTCTTC | CATSDTRLFGRYAANVEQFF
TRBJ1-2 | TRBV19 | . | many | TGTGCCAGTAGTATTAGACAGGACTATGGCTACACCTTC | CASSIRQDYGYTF
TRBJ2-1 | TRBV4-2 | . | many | TGTGCCAGCAGCCGTACAGGCCCTTCGGACAATGAGCAGTTCTTC | CASSRTGPSDNEQFF
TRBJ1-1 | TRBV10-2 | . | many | TGCGCCAGCAGTGAGTCGGCCCCGGATGAAGCTTTCTTT | CASSESAPDEAFF
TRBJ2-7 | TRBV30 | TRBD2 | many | TGTGCCTGGAGTGTACCGGGAGGAATATTTTACGAGCAGTACTTC | CAWSVPGGIFYEQYF
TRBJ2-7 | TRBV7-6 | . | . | TGTGCCAGCAGCTTAGACCCAGGAATATACGAGCAGTACTTC | CASSLDPGIYEQYF
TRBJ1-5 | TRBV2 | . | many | TGTGCCAGCGGGCGGGGGGCGTTGAGCAATCAGCCCCAGCATTTT | CASGRGALSNQPQHF
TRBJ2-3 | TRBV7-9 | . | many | TGTGCCAGCAGCCCGAGATGGCGAGTAGCAGATACGCAGTATTTT | CASSPRWRVADTQYF
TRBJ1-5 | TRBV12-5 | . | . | TGTGCTAGTGGTTTTGGGTGGGATCAGCCCCAGCATTTT | CASGFGWDQPQHF
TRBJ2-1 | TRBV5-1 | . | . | TGCGCCAGCAGTACCCAGACTAGTTTCAATGAGCAGTTCTTC | CASSTQTSFNEQFF
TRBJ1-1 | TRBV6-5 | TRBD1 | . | TGTGCCAGCAGTTACTCGCCAACAGGGGAGACTGAAGCTTTCTTT | CASSYSPTGETEAFF
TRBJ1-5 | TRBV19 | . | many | TGTGCCAGTAGTATTTTTGACAGCAATCAGCCCCAGCATTTT | CASSIFDSNQPQHF
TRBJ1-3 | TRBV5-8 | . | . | TGTGCCAGCAGCTTGTACGCTCGCTCTGGAAACACCATATATTTT | CASSLYARSGNTIYF
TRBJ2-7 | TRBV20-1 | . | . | TGCAGTGCTAGAGATGTGGCAGGCGCCCGTCCGAAATACGAGCAGTACTTC | CSARDVAGARPKYEQYF
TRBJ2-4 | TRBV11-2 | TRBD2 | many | TGTGCCAGCAGCCCGGGACTAGTGGGTCCCCGGAAGGCCAAAAACATTCAGTACTTC | CASSPGLVGPRKAKNIQYF
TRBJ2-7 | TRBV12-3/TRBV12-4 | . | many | TGTGCCAGCAGCCACGCGGCGGGACCGGTGGGGCAGTACTTC | CASSHAAGPVGQYF
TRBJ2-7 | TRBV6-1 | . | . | TGTGCCAGCATCGAAGGTTGGGTTAGGGACGAGCAGTACTTC | CASIEGWVRDEQYF
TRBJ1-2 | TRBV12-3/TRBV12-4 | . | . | TGTGCCAGCACTTTGGCAGCAGCTAACTATGGCTACACCTTC | CASTLAAANYGYTF
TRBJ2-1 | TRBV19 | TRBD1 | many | TGTGCCAGTAGTAGGACAGGGGGCAATGAGCAGTTCTTC | CASSRTGGNEQFF
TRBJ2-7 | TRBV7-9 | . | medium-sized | TGTGCCAGCAGCTTTCCTAGCGTTAGCTCCTACGAGCAGTACTTC | CASSFPSVSSYEQYF
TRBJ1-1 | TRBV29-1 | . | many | TGCAGCGTTTACGGGGGCTGGACTGAAGCTTTCTTT | CSVYGGWTEAFF
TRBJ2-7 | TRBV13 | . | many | TGTGCCAGCAGCGATGGGGCGGGAGAGCAGTACTTC | CASSDGAGEQYF
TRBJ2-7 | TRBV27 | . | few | TGTGCCAGCAGTCTGGGGGAATTGGGCGAGCATTACTTC | CASSLGELGEHYF
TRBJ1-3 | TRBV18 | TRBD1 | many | TGTGCCAGCTCAGCCGGGACAGGCAACTCTGGAAACACCATATATTTT | CASSAGTGNSGNTIYF
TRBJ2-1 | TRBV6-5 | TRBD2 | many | TGTGCCAGCAGTTCCGGACTAGCGGGAGACCGGACCTACAATGAGCAGTTCTTC | CASSSGLAGDRTYNEQFF
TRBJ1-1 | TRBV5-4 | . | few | TGTGCCAGCAGCTTGGTGCTGGGAGGCACTGAAGCTTTCTTT | CASSLVLGGTEAFF
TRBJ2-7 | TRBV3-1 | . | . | TGTGCCAGCAGCCACCCGGAGGCTTTCGAGCAGTACTTC | CASSHPEAFEQYF
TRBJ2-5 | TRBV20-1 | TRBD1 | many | TGCAGTGCTGTAAAGGGGACAGGCCAAGAGACCCAGTACTTC | CSAVKGTGQETQYF
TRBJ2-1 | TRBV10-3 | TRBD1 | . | TGTGCCATCAGTGAGACACAGGGGGCAAGATTCTTC | CAISETQGARFF
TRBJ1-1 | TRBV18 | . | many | TGTGCCAGCTCACTCTTAGAGGACAGTGTGAACACTGAAGCTTTCTTT | CASSLLEDSVNTEAFF
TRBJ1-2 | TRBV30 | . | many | TGTGCCTGGAGTGTACGGGGAACAAGGGTAGGCAACTATGGCTACACCTTC | CAWSVRGTRVGNYGYTF
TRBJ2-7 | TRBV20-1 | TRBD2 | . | TGCAGTGCCTCAAGGCTGTCAGCGGGGTTAACCTACGAGCAGTACTTC | CSASRLSAGLTYEQYF
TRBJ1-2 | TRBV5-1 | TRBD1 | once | TGCGCCAGCAGCTACGACAGGGTTAGCGGCTACACCTTC | CASSYDRVSGYTF
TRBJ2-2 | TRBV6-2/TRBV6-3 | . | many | TGTGCCAGCAGTTACTCTGGCACCGGGGAGCTGTTTTTT | CASSYSGTGELFF
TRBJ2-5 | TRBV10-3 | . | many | TGTGCCATCCAGGGAGAGTTGTGGGAGACCCAGTACTTC | CAIQGELWETQYF
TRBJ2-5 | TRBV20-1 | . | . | TGCAGTGCTAGACTGTGGTGGAGGGAGACCCAGTACTTC | CSARLWWRETQYF
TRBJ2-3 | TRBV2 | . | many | TGTGCCAGCAGTGAAGCTTGGGCAGATACGCAGTATTTT | CASSEAWADTQYF
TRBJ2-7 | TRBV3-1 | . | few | TGTGCCAGCAGCCCGGACACGGGATACGAGCAGTACTTC | CASSPDTGYEQYF
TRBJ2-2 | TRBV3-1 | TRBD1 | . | TGTGCCAGCAGCCCGGGGACAGGGGACACCGGGGAGCTGTTTTTT | CASSPGTGDTGELFF
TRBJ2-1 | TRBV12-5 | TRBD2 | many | TGTGCTAGTGGTTTGGTACTTGGAGGTAGCGGGCATGAGCAGTTCTTC | CASGLVLGGSGHEQFF